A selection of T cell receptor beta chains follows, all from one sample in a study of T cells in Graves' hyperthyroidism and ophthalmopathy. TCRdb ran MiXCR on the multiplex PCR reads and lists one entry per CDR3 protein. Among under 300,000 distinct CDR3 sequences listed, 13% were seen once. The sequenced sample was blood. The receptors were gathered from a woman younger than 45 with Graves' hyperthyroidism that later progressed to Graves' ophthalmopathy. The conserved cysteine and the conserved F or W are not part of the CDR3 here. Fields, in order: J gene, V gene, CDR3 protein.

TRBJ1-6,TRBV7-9,ASSLSDDSPLH
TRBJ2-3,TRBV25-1,ASSRASTDTQY
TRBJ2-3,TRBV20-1,SARSGTTDTQY
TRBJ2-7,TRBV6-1,ASRIQYPYEQY
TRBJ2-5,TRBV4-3,ASSQGVSGRPQETQY
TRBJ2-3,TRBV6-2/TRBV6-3,ASSYSVGEGPGDTQY
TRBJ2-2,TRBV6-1,AGGTRQVFDTGELF
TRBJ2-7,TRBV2,ASSERTGYASEQY
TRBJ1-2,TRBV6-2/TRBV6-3,ASRAGGGAPGYT
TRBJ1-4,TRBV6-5,ASSYGGEGEKLF
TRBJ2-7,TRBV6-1,ASSEALRPPSYEQY
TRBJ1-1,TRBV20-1,SGRQGNTEAF
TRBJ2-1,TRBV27,ASSTPTGDYPYNEQF
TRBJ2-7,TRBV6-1,ASTTGQGYEQY
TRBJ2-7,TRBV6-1,ASGRVWQY
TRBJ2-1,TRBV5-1,ASSLQGSNEQF
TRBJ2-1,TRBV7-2,ASSLGGGGKYNEQF
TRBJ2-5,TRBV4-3,ASSQESGGPETQY
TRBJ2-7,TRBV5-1,ASSSGLASGDEQY
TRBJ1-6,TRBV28,ASSTMTRESPLH
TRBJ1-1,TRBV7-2,ASSFSGTEAF
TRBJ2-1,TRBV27,ASSLWAGRNEQF
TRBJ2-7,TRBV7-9,ASSSPPRKGGYEQY
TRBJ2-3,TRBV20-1,SARVPSKSTDTQY
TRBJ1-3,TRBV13,ASSLGDNLSDTIY
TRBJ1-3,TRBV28,ASRGANSGNTIY
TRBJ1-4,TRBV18,ASSPGTGDEKLF
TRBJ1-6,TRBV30,AWSPSGAPLH
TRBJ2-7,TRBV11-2,ASSPWDREYEQY
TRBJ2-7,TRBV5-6,ASSLGPPDRDWYEQY
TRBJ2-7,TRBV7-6,ASSFGTGMYEQY
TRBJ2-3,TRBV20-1,SARDWDRAPSDTQY
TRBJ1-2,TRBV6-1,ASSPGQIYGYT
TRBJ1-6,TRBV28,ASSLLGQGVNSPLH
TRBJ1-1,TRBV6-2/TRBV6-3,ASGYSRATEAF
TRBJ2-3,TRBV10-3,AIRERGNTDTQY
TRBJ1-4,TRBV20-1,SARRGAMSNEKLF
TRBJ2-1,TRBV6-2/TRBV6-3,ASSYWQNEQF
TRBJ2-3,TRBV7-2,ASSSGHLGLSTQY
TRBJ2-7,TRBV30,AWTGDSYEQY
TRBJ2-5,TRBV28,ASSPPDLRLGTQY
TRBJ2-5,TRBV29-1,SVLPAGGMGGQY
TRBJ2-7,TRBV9,ASSPSDGSGEQY
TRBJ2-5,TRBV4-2,ASSPLLQETQY
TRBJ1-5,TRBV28,ATLEVDRQPQH
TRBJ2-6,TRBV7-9,ASSLGGGVGANVLT
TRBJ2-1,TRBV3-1,ASSPGTSSRNEQF
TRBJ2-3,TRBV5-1,ASKLATPSTDTQY
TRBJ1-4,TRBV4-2,ASREDSDEKLF
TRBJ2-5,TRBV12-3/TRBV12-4,ASKKRGQETQY
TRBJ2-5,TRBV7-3,ASSLGSTDLDETQY
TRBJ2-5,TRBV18,ASSPEETQY
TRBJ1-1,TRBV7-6,ASSLGRRDTEAF
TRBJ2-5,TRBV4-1,ASTSGNQETQY
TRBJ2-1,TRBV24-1,ATSDTTGRVDEQF
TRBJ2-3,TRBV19,ASSIVTASTDTQY